Listed here are 19 T cell receptor beta chains from one sample, sequenced in a study of blood T cells in healthy people across ages. A J-beta primer mix and a sample-barcoded 5' primer were used in a second PCR of about 7 to 12 cycles. TCRdb used MiXCR to reprocess the 5' RACE reads, holding one entry per CDR3 protein. This table holds around 800,000 distinct CDR3 sequences, about 59% found once. Sequencing used blood. These receptors were obtained from a man under 40 in good health.

The rearrangement links TRBV4-3 to TRBJ2-2, with D unresolved. V was clipped by 1 base and J by 6 bases, with 15 bases between them. The germline V gene encodes CDR1 LGHNA and CDR2 YSLEER. CDR3 length: 16 amino acids. CDR3 nucleotide sequence: TGCGCCAGCAGCCAAGTCATAGGAAGTGCGGCCGGGGAGCTGTTTTTT. This codes for CASSQVIGSAAGELFF.

This clonotype has more than one count but fewer than ten. The chain couples TRBV5-1 to TRBJ2-5; D uncertain. The end of the DNA fits TRBJ2-7 better, so the J call may be wrong. From germline, CDR1 is SGHRS and CDR2 YFSETQ. The CDR3 has 14 amino acids. Here the CDR3 DNA reads TGCGCCAGCAGCTTGGGTATTTCTAGATACGAGCAGTACTTC. Protein: CASSLGISRYEQYF.

The genes are TRBV11-2 and TRBJ1-2; no definite D call. Germline V gene sequence: CDR1 SGHAT, CDR2 FQNNGV. Trimming removed 1 base from V and 1 base from J, with 7 bases in between. The CDR3 sequence is 14 residues long. DNA of the CDR3: TGTGCCAGCAGCTTAGGGGCGAATAACTATGGCTACACCTTC. It is translated as CASSLGANNYGYTF. The full variable domain, its missing parts supplied by reference TRBV11-2 and TRBJ1-2, is EAGVAQSPRYKIIEKRQSVAFWCNPISGHATLYWYQQILGQGPKLLIQFQNNGVVDDSQLPKDRFSAERLKGVDSTLKIQPAKLEDSAVYLCASSLGANNYGYTFGSGTRLTVV.

The chain carries TRBV5-1 and TRBJ2-3, with 13 positions matching TRBD2. This CDR3 spans 17 amino acids. The ends lost 0 bases at V and 5 bases at J; junction bases unmatched: 6. Germline CDR1 is SGHRS and CDR2 is YFSETQ. The CDR3 is CASSLDTSGGARDTQYF. As DNA, the CDR3 is TGCGCCAGCAGCTTGGACACTAGCGGGGGGGCCAGAGATACGCAGTATTTT.

The CDR3 spells CASSPVRGRQPQHF. The CDR3 DNA is TGTGCCAGCAGCCCTGTACGGGGGAGGCAGCCCCAGCATTTT. This chain connects TRBV27 to TRBJ1-5; a possible D gene is TRBD1 (5 bases). CDR1 and CDR2 (germline): MNHEY, SMNVEV (reference sequence). The CDR3 loop spans 14 amino acids. V was shortened by 6 bases and J by 7 bases, with 16 bases between the two germline ends.

The chain links TRBV20-1 to TRBJ2-7; 7 bases fit TRBD1. With V trimmed by 5 bases and J by 3 bases, 10 bases remained unmatched. Germline V gene data show CDR1 as DFQATT and CDR2 as SNEGSKA (reference sequence). The CDR3 length is 14 residues. The CDR3: CSASPGQLLYEQYF. CDR3 coding DNA: TGCAGTGCTTCCCCGGGACAGCTTCTCTACGAGCAGTACTTC.

The rearrangement links TRBV20-1 to TRBJ1-2, with a tentative D call TRBD1 (5 bases). Trimming stripped 0 bases from V and 5 bases from J, with 13 bases between. Germline V CDR1 and CDR2: DFQATT, SNEGSKA (reference sequence). There are 14 residues in the CDR3. Here the CDR3 reads CSARDGGKGYGYTF. The CDR3 DNA reads TGCAGTGCTAGAGATGGGGGAAAGGGTTATGGCTACACCTTC.

To note about this clonotype: A junction boundary mismatches the germline segment, possibly from a read error. This chain uses TRBV7-9 with TRBJ1-5; perhaps TRBD1 as D (6 bases). Germline values: CDR1 SEHNR, CDR2 FQNEAQ (reference sequence). This CDR3 region has 13 residues. CDR3 nucleotide sequence: TGTGCCAGTGTAGGGGGTAGCAATCGGCCCCAGCATTTT. Translating it yields CASVGGSNRPQHF.

The chain uses TRBV20-1 and TRBJ2-5, with TRBD2 matching over 8 bases. CDR3 length: 14 residues. Germline V gene lookup returns CDR1 DFQATT and CDR2 SNEGSKA (reference sequence). The V segment lost 5 bases and the J segment 2 bases; nucleotides outside the gene matches: 7. The CDR3 nucleotides read TGCAGTGCTCCACTAGCGGCGAATCAAGAGACCCAGTACTTC. Translated, it gives CSAPLAANQETQYF.

The chain joins TRBV2 to TRBJ2-1; either TRBD1 or TRBD2 may fit D (5 bases each). This CDR3 is 15 amino acids long. Trimming took 4 bases from V and 5 from J, leaving 15 bases between them. CDR1 is SNHLY and CDR2 is FYNNEI in the germline V gene. As DNA, the CDR3 is TGTGCCAGCAGTGGGGACCTCGTTCTCGACAATGAGCAGTTCTTC. Protein: CASSGDLVLDNEQFF.

This rearrangement joins TRBV9 to TRBJ2-3; D is unresolved. The CDR3 spans 12 residues. Germline V gives CDR1 SGDLS, CDR2 YYNGEE. Trimming cost V 3 bases and J 8 bases, with 10 bases left between them. The CDR3 loop reads CASSGPTGTQYF. The CDR3 nucleotides read TGTGCCAGCAGCGGTCCCACCGGTACGCAGTATTTT.

V is TRBV5-1 and J is TRBJ1-1, with 9 bases lining up with TRBD1. Germline CDR1 reads SGHRS; CDR2 reads YFSETQ. Trimming at V came to 0 bases and at J to 4 bases, leaving 1 base not matched to a gene. CDR3 length equals 14 residues. This CDR3 reads CASSLEQGATEAFF. CDR3 nucleotide sequence: TGCGCCAGCAGCTTGGAACAGGGGGCCACTGAAGCTTTCTTT.

V gene TRBV6-1 combines with J gene TRBJ2-3; 11 bases map to TRBD1. Germline trimming cut 3 bases from V and 2 bases from J; bases unmatched to any gene: 4. Germline CDR1 reads MNHNS; CDR2 reads SASEGT. The CDR3 consists of 16 residues. CDR3 sequence reads: CASSEGQGGSTDTQYF. The CDR3 region has the DNA TGTGCCAGCAGTGAGGGACAGGGGGGATCCACAGATACGCAGTATTTT.

The rearrangement joins TRBV21-1 to TRBJ2-3; TRBD1 is the table's D call, not checked against the DNA. TRBV21-1 is given as a pseudogene. The CDR3 contains 15 residues. CDR3 amino acids: CASPITGKDTDTQYF. In DNA form, the CDR3 reads TGTGCCAGCCCAATTACGGGAAAAGACACAGATACGCAGTATTTT.

The chain is built from TRBV27 and TRBJ1-1; D gene uncertain. V gave up 4 bases and J gave up 1 base, with 10 bases separating them. This CDR3 has 14 amino acids. Germline CDR1 and CDR2: MNHEY and SMNVEV (reference sequence). CDR3 protein: CASSSSLANTEAFF. CDR3 nucleotides: TGTGCCAGCAGTTCATCCCTGGCGAACACTGAAGCTTTCTTT.

The table lists this clonotype with a count of one. The CDR3 does not end in the conserved phenylalanine or tryptophan, so this is likely a read error. The chain links TRBV6-5 to TRBJ2-4; 7 nucleotides line up with TRBD1. The DNA end is a closer match to TRBJ2-7, so the J assignment may be wrong. CDR3 length: 15 amino acids. CDR1 is MNHEY and CDR2 is SVGAGI in the germline V gene. The CDR3 nucleotides read TGTGCCAGCAGTTACTCATCGAGGGGGCACTACGAGCAGTACTTA. Its protein product is CASSYSSRGHYEQYL.

This chain uses TRBV12-3 or TRBV12-4 with TRBJ1-5, with D tentatively TRBD1 (6 bases). The ends were cut back, 5 bases at V and 2 bases at J, with 10 bases in the middle. The CDR3 is 14 residues long. CDR3 bases: TGTGCCAGCAGTAGACAGGAGCGCAATCAGCCCCAGCATTTT. Translation gives CASSRQERNQPQHF.

The J gene is TRBJ2-5, the V gene TRBV7-2, with 9 nucleotides matching TRBD2. The DNA end favors TRBJ2-7, so the J call may be wrong. Per the germline V gene, CDR1 is SGHTA and CDR2 is FQGNSA. The CDR3 has 14 amino acids. The CDR3 sequence is CARSPGLAYYEQYF. CDR3 bases: TGTGCCAGAAGTCCGGGACTAGCTTACTACGAGCAGTACTTC.

This clonotype was observed a few times. This chain joins TRBV28 and TRBJ2-1, with D possibly matching TRBD2 (6 bases). The CDR3 loop spans 13 amino acids. V shed 5 bases and J shed 8 bases, with 13 bases lying between them. Germline CDR1 reads MDHEN; CDR2 reads SYDVKM. The CDR3 DNA is TGTGCCAGCAGTCGAGGCGGGGCCGATGAGCAGTTCTTC. Residues: CASSRGGADEQFF.